These 2 T cell receptor beta chains were all obtained from the same sample, sequenced in a study of technical replicates of blood from several donors. Clones were sequenced by immunoSEQ multiplex PCR, and TCRdb holds only the in-frame ones, with some missing. The profile covers 70,000 or so clones, with around 92% appearing a single time and less than 0.5% taken by the ten largest. Material for sequencing was T cells isolated from PBMCs. The receptor source for this set is a human donor in good health.

This chain links TRBV19 with TRBJ2-5; a weak D match, TRBD2 (6 bases). The V gene's germline CDR1 is LNHDA and CDR2 SQIVND (reference sequence). The CDR3 loop spans 15 amino acids. Between the trimmed V and J ends, which lost 3 bases and 9 bases, there was a span of 20 bases. DNA for the CDR3: TGTGCCAGTAGTATGGGCTTCGGCGGGACCTGGGCCCAGTACTTC. Translating it yields CASSMGFGGTWAQYF.

This clone has more than one count but fewer than ten. The rearrangement links TRBV30 to TRBJ1-5, with D possibly being TRBD1 (5 bases). The CDR3 length is 13 residues. V lost 2 bases and J 3 bases, leaving 8 bases between the germline ends. Germline loops: CDR1 GTSNPN, CDR2 SVGIG (reference sequence). CDR3 nucleotide sequence: TGTGCCTGGAGTACGGGGGTCAATCAGCCCCAGCATTTT. Translated, it gives CAWSTGVNQPQHF. Filled out from reference TRBV30 and TRBJ1-5, the complete variable domain reads SQTIHQWPATLVQPVGSPLSLECTVEGTSNPNLYWYRQAAGRGLQLLFYSVGIGQISSEVPQNLSASRPQDRQFILSSKKLLLSDSGFYLCAWSTGVNQPQHFGDGTRLSIL.